The rows below give T cell receptor beta chains drawn from one sample of a study of blood T cell repertoires in COVID-19. TCRdb's copy holds only in-frame clones and misses some; the assay was immunoSEQ multiplex PCR. Of approximately 400,000 clones listed, about 89% are singletons. Input material: PBMCs or T cells enriched from blood (not recorded which). These receptors were collected from a woman in her thirties or forties who had been exposed to COVID-19. Both conserved end residues are part of each CDR3.

j_call v_call cdr3_aa
TRBJ1-2 TRBV2 CASSLYGGYTF
TRBJ1-1 TRBV29-1 CSVEGRLHTEAFF
TRBJ2-1 TRBV6-5 CASIRLAGHNEQFF
TRBJ1-2 TRBV21-1 CASSKEGDDYTF
TRBJ1-4 TRBV5-1 CASSLEGIGEKLFF
TRBJ1-6 TRBV6-5 CASIRTADSPLHF
TRBJ2-1 TRBV5-6 CASSTLDRNNEQFF
TRBJ2-1 TRBV13 CASSFVASVSYNEQFF
TRBJ2-1 TRBV29-1 CSVEGGQVNEQFF
TRBJ2-7 TRBV6-2/TRBV6-3 CASSSRLAGAGKQYF
TRBJ2-7 TRBV18 CASSPPSGRSEQYF
TRBJ1-5 TRBV24-1 CATSGTGLEPQHF
TRBJ1-1 TRBV27 CASSWWDRGRGEAFF
TRBJ2-1 TRBV7-2 CASSPPRGYNEQFF
TRBJ1-5 TRBV19 CASSESAQVSNQPQHF
TRBJ2-7 TRBV2 CASTTPDRANEQYF
TRBJ1-2 TRBV15 CATSGYQGASGYTF
TRBJ1-1 TRBV6-5 CASSSSRQANTEAFF
TRBJ1-6 TRBV7-9 CASSEDRTQSPLHF
TRBJ2-2 TRBV18 CASSDQRTGVNTGELFF
TRBJ2-3 TRBV3-1/TRBV3-2 CASSQGPDTQYF
TRBJ1-2 TRBV18 CASSPPRALDPHGYTF
TRBJ1-4 TRBV27 CASSPSRQLNEKLFF
TRBJ1-2 TRBV30 CAWRRNKDLTIGYTF
TRBJ2-5 TRBV5-1 CASSLTDQTQYF
TRBJ2-2 TRBV5-1 CASSEIPGLTNTGELFF
TRBJ2-1 TRBV5-8 CASSPGTRHNEQFF
TRBJ2-2 TRBV5-6 CASSLISGGPFGELFF
TRBJ1-1 TRBV5-4 CASSQGGDTEAFF
TRBJ1-2 TRBV24-1 CATSDQADYGYTF
TRBJ1-1 TRBV9 CASSTNPDRGNDGTEAFF
TRBJ1-5 TRBV14 CASSLLGQNQPQHF
TRBJ1-1 TRBV11-2 CASGQGVFNTEAFF
TRBJ2-2 TRBV29-1 CSATTGADTGELFF
TRBJ1-2 TRBV28 CASTSGGPKGDYGYTF
TRBJ2-3 TRBV19 CATTGAGTSTDTQYF
TRBJ2-1 TRBV7-2 CASSLAGGPNEQFF
TRBJ2-7 TRBV28 CASSSPGTGESEQYF
TRBJ2-3 TRBV7-2 CASSYIAGAATDTQYF
TRBJ2-1 TRBV5-4 CASSYPGFDEQFF
TRBJ2-2 TRBV30 CAWSVLRPTGELFF
TRBJ2-2 TRBV5-5 CASSSYTGELFF
TRBJ1-6 TRBV25-1 CASSEFRGNDSPLHF
TRBJ1-1 TRBV10-3 CAISDYRVNTEAFF
TRBJ2-7 TRBV5-8 CASSVPGTGGREQYF